This T cell receptor beta chain derives from a study of neurological immune-mediated disorders. Study-wide points: The most TCR clonal expansion was seen in HTLV-1-associated myelopathy, and the least was seen in multiple sclerosis, which fell below healthy controls.

On this clonotype: Its antigen remains unidentified. It may be a read error: a sequence one base away is much more abundant.

The time point is: longitudinal time-point 1 (baseline). PBMCs stored at -80 C, numbering 2 million, were the origin of the unsorted libraries. With 10-nucleotide random UMIs included, cDNA was synthesized by 5'RACE. A single run covered 15-18 subjects with over 170 million TCR-beta sequences. MiXCR, applied by TCRdb to the 5' RACE reads, yields one record per CDR3 protein. The sample consists of 71,000 or so distinct CDR3 sequences, roughly 13% of them appearing once. The TCR was taken from a female donor with HTLV-1-associated myelopathy (HAM/TSP). Sample: PBMCs.

The CDR3 sequence is CSVQGRVRAGELFF. The CDR3 DNA is TGCAGTGTCCAGGGGCGTGTTCGGGCCGGGGAGCTGTTTTTT. The genes are TRBV20-1 and TRBJ2-2; tentative D call: TRBD1 (6 bases). The ends were cut back, 7 bases at V and 6 bases at J, with 18 bases in the middle. Per germline, CDR1 DFQATT and CDR2 SNEGSKA (reference sequence). The CDR3 has 14 residues.